Each of the 18 T cell receptor beta chains below was sequenced from the same sample in a study of shared clonotypes between healthy human individuals (dated by TCRdb to 2020 to 2021). The library came from the immunoSEQ multiplex PCR assay. TCRdb mirrors the immuneACCESS table, restricted to in-frame sequences. Some clones are absent from its copies; in checked studies, under half trace to an unresolved V gene, and the reason for the others is unknown. Across this sample there are about 490,000 clones, with 75% to 85% seen only once. The ten top clones hold roughly 13% of the sample. The sample consisted of PBMCs. These receptor sequences come from a middle-aged woman in good health. Some clones in this sample may be carry-over from other donors' samples.

The chain carries TRBV5-1 and TRBJ1-1; the D gene is possibly TRBD1 (6 bases). The CDR3 covers 15 residues. V was shortened by 0 bases and J by 6 bases, with 15 bases between the two germline ends. CDR1 and CDR2 (germline): SGHRS, YFSETQ. CDR3: CASSLAPQGVAEAFF. CDR3 DNA: TGCGCCAGCAGCTTGGCCCCACAGGGAGTCGCTGAAGCTTTCTTT.

J is TRBJ2-1 and V is TRBV7-9; 10 bases match TRBD2. Germline V CDR1 and CDR2: SEHNR, FQNEAQ (reference sequence). The CDR3 is made up of 15 amino acids. With 3 bases clipped from V and 8 bases from J, the junction kept 7 bases outside the gene matches. The CDR3 DNA reads as TGTGCCAGCAGCTTGAGTGCTAGCGGGAGCTATGAGCAGTTCTTC. Translated, it gives CASSLSASGSYEQFF.

Turning to this clone: Only one base separates this from a far larger clonotype, so it likely reflects a read error. The V and J genes are TRBV11-1 and TRBJ2-7; 7 positions agree with TRBD2. Looked up from germline, CDR1 is SGHAT and CDR2 is FQDESV (reference sequence). CDR3 length: 15 amino acids. Here the CDR3 reads CASSVAVTSSYEQYF. In nucleotides, the CDR3 is TGTGCCAGCAGCGTAGCAGTGACTAGCAGCTACGAGCAGTACTTC.

The V gene is TRBV4-2, the J gene TRBJ2-1, with 9 bases matching TRBD2. The germline gives CDR1 LGHNA, CDR2 YNFKEQ. Trimming at V came to 0 bases and at J to 9 bases, leaving 6 bases not matched to a gene. The CDR3 has 15 amino acids. CDR3 in amino acids: CASSQDGGLAAEQFF. DNA of the CDR3: TGTGCCAGCAGCCAAGATGGGGGACTAGCAGCTGAGCAGTTCTTC.

This clone was observed once. The chain combines TRBV5-1 with TRBJ1-1; tentative D call: TRBD1 (5 bases). V was shortened by 3 bases and J by 3 bases, with 12 bases between the two germline ends. The germline V gene has CDR1 SGHRS and CDR2 YFSETQ. The CDR3 extends over 14 amino acids. CDR3 in DNA: TGCGCCAGCAGCTCGCAGGGACTGCACACTGAAGCTTTCTTT. It codes for CASSSQGLHTEAFF.

There are many counts of this clone. The chain is built from TRBV7-9 and TRBJ2-7; D may correspond to TRBD1 or TRBD2 (5 bases each). This CDR3 region has 13 residues. V was trimmed by 3 bases and J by 4 bases, leaving 10 bases between them. From germline, CDR1 is SEHNR and CDR2 FQNEAQ (reference sequence). The CDR3 sequence: CASSFGTEYEQYF. In DNA, the CDR3 is TGTGCCAGCAGCTTCGGGACGGAATACGAGCAGTACTTC. Based on the CDR3 plus reference TRBV7-9 and TRBJ2-7, the full variable domain is DTGVSQNPRHKITKRGQNVTFRCDPISEHNRLYWYRQTLGQGPEFLTYFQNEAQLEKSRLLSDRFSAERPKGSFSTLEIQRTEQGDSAMYLCASSFGTEYEQYFGPGTRLTVT.

V usage is TRBV7-2 and J usage is TRBJ2-1; D unresolved. CDR1 and CDR2 from the germline V gene are SGHTA and FQGNSA. V lost 5 bases and J 6 bases, leaving 5 bases between the germline ends. CDR3 length: 11 amino acids. The CDR3 reads CASSPFNEQFF. The CDR3 nucleotides read TGTGCCAGCAGCCCTTTCAATGAGCAGTTCTTC.

The rearrangement uses TRBV6-6 and TRBJ1-3, with D possibly being TRBD1 (6 bases). The V end was cut by 4 bases, the J end by 0 bases, with 13 bases between. From germline, CDR1 is MNHNY and CDR2 SVGAGI (reference sequence). This CDR3 is built from 16 residues. CDR3 region: CASSSQTGYSGNTIYF. CDR3 nucleotides: TGTGCCAGCAGTTCTCAGACAGGCTACTCTGGAAACACCATATATTTT.

V gene TRBV9 combines with J gene TRBJ2-7; unclear D gene. V dropped 4 bases and J dropped 3 bases, with 11 bases sitting between them. CDR1 and CDR2 from the germline V gene are SGDLS and YYNGEE. The CDR3 extends over 13 amino acids. The DNA for the CDR3 is TGTGCCAGCAGCCCCGTCTCGGACTACGAGCAGTACTTC. It yields the protein CASSPVSDYEQYF.

The CDR3 loop is CASSGKRGDTGELFF. In nucleotides, the CDR3 is TGTGCCAGCAGCGGCAAAAGGGGGGACACCGGGGAGCTGTTTTTT. The gene calls are TRBV11-2 and TRBJ2-2; D is perhaps TRBD1 or TRBD2 (6 bases each). Germline CDR1 SGHAT, CDR2 FQNNGV. V was shortened by 5 bases and J by 3 bases, with 13 bases between the two germline ends. The length of the CDR3 is 15 residues.

The V gene is TRBV7-7, the J gene TRBJ2-2; tentative D call: TRBD2 (5 bases). The V gene's germline CDR1 is SSHAT and CDR2 FNYEAQ (reference sequence). This CDR3 has 14 amino acids. Trimming removed 3 bases from V and 3 bases from J, with 8 bases in between. CDR3 region: CASSLEAYTGELFF. The CDR3 nucleotides read TGTGCCAGCAGCTTGGAGGCCTACACCGGGGAGCTGTTTTTT.

This chain connects TRBV29-1 to TRBJ1-2; a weak D match, TRBD1 (5 bases). The CDR3 is 12 amino acids. V gave up 2 bases and J gave up 7 bases, with 11 bases separating them. Germline CDR1 SQVTM, CDR2 ANQGSEA. The CDR3 coding sequence is TGCAGCGTTGAAAGGGGAGGTTCTGGCTACACCTTC. This codes for CSVERGGSGYTF.

This clone was detected only a few times. A far larger clone is just one base off, so this is likely a read error. This same CDR3 is encoded by further DNA sequences in the sample. The chain recombines TRBV30 with TRBJ1-2; D not resolved. The CDR3 is made up of 12 amino acids. The ends were cut back, 8 bases at V and 8 bases at J, with 18 bases in the middle. Per the germline V gene, CDR1 is GTSNPN and CDR2 is SVGIG (reference sequence). CDR3 nucleotides: TGTGCCCGGACCATGGACGGCGGAGGCTACACCTTC. Translated, it gives CARTMDGGGYTF.

This clone was counted a few times. V gene TRBV2 combines with J gene TRBJ2-2; D may be TRBD2 (6 bases). The CDR3 loop spans 16 amino acids. V was pared by 7 bases and J by 2 bases, with 17 bases between. The germline gives CDR1 SNHLY, CDR2 FYNNEI. For the CDR3, the DNA is TGTGCCAGCACCCGATCGCCTAGCGAAAACACCGGGGAGCTGTTTTTT. Protein: CASTRSPSENTGELFF.

The chain links TRBV7-9 to TRBJ2-2; tentatively, D is TRBD2 (6 bases). Germline V gene lookup returns CDR1 SEHNR and CDR2 FQNEAQ (reference sequence). Trimming cost V 1 base and J 4 bases, with 10 bases left between them. The CDR3 is made up of 15 amino acids. The CDR3 is CASSLGQGLTGELFF. Written as DNA, the CDR3 is TGTGCCAGCAGCTTAGGGCAGGGACTCACCGGGGAGCTGTTTTTT.

This chain connects TRBV5-4 to TRBJ2-1; the match to TRBD2 covers 9 bases. The J segment lost 0 bases and the V segment lost 3 bases, leaving 7 bases of the junction unmatched. Germline CDR1 is SGHNT and CDR2 is YYREEE (reference sequence). The CDR3 is 17 residues long. CDR3 nucleotide sequence: TGTGCCAGCAGCTCAAGTAGCGGGGGAAGCTCCTACAATGAGCAGTTCTTC. This translates into CASSSSSGGSSYNEQFF.

Concerning this clone: The sample holds other DNA sequences that translate to the same CDR3. Here the CDR3 DNA reads TGTGCCTGGAGTGTGAGCTCTGGAAACACCATATATTTT. Residues: CAWSVSSGNTIYF. The chain uses TRBV30 and TRBJ1-3; D gene uncertain. The CDR3 is 13 amino acids. Germline V gene sequence: CDR1 GTSNPN, CDR2 SVGIG (reference sequence). The V end was cut by 0 bases, the J end by 0 bases, with 3 bases between.

A remark on this clone: This probably arose from a read error, given a far larger clone one base away. No conserved phenylalanine or tryptophan is present at the end of the CDR3, so a read error is the likely explanation. The chain combines TRBV2 with TRBJ2-7; 7 bases are a match to TRBD2. The CDR3 covers 12 residues. CDR1 and CDR2 (germline): SNHLY, FYNNEI. J gave up 0 bases and V 8 bases, and 1 base lay outside the gene matches. This chain's CDR3 is CASQRGSYEQYL. CDR3 nucleotides: TGTGCCAGCCAGCGGGGCTCCTACGAGCAGTACCTC.